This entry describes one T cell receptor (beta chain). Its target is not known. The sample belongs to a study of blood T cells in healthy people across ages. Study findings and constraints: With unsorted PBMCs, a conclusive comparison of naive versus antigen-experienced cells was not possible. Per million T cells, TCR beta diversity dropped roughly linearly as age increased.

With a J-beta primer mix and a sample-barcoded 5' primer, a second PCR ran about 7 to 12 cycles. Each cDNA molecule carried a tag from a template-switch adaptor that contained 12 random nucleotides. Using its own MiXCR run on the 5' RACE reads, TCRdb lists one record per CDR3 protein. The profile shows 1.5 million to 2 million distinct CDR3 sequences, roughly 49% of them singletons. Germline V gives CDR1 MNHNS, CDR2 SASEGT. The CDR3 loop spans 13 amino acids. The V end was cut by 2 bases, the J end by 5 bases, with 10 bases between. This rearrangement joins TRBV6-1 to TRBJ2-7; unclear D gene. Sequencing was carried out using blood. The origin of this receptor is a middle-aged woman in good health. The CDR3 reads CASSEPGRNEQYF. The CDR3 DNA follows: TGTGCCAGCAGTGAACCCGGCCGGAACGAGCAGTACTTC.